This T cell receptor (beta chain) is from a study of blood T cell repertoires in COVID-19. Study background: The origin of the acute and convalescent COVID-19 samples was the United States, Italy and Spain.

The assay was immunoSEQ multiplex PCR, and TCRdb's table has in-frame clones only and misses some. The data contain about 150,000 clones, 76% of them singletons. Germline-derived CDR1 and CDR2 are SNHLY and FYNNEI. Trimming cost V 5 bases and J 3 bases; bases outside gene matches: 13. This CDR3 has 17 residues. The V call is TRBV2, the J call TRBJ2-1; 7 nucleotides match TRBD1. This receptor was taken from a man aged 55 to 70 with acute or convalescent COVID-19. The sample comprised peripheral blood. DNA for the CDR3: TGTGCCAGCAGTTTATTCCGACAGGGAAGGAGCTACAATGAGCAGTTCTTC. Protein sequence: CASSLFRQGRSYNEQFF.